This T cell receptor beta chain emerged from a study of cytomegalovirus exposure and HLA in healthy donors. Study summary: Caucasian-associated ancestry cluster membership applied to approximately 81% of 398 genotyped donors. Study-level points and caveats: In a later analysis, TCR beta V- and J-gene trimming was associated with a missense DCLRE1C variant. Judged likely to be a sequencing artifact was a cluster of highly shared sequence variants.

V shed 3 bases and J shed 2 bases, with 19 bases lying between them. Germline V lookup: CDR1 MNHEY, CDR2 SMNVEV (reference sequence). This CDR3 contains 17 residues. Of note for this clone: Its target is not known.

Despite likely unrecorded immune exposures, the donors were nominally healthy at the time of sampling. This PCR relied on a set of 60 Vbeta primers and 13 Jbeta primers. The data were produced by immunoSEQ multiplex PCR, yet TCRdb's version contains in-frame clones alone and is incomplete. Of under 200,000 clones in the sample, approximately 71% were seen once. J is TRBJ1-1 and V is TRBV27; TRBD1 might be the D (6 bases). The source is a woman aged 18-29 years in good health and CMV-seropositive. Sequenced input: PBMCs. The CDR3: CASSLLSNRVGNTEAFF. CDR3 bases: TGTGCCAGCAGTTTGCTATCAAACAGGGTCGGAAACACTGAAGCTTTCTTT.